The 15 T cell receptor beta chains presented below share a single source sample, sequenced in a study of identical twins (dated by TCRdb to about 2016). Library preparation employed 5' RACE. The sequencing machine was an Illumina HiSeq 2000. TCRdb redid the processing of the public reads, applying fastp at Q25 and MiXCR, and retained in-frame beta chains. Rows are combined by CDR3 protein, so each entry shows the most common genes and DNA. The sample has 600,000 to 700,000 distinct CDR3 sequences on record, about 20% of them singletons. Of the sample, approximately 4.5% is held by the ten largest clones. Another study also made use of these data, one on T cells expressing NK-cell markers.

Specimen: PBMCs. These TCRs come from a woman younger than 30 in good health.

The rearrangement uses TRBV20-1 and TRBJ2-3; 11 positions agree with TRBD2. Germline-derived CDR1 and CDR2 are DFQATT and SNEGSKA (reference sequence). Germline trimming cut 3 bases from V and 5 bases from J; bases unmatched to any gene: 10. This CDR3 has 16 residues. The chain's CDR3 is CSARGRLAGFGDTQYF. For the CDR3, the DNA is TGCAGTGCTAGGGGGCGACTAGCGGGATTTGGAGATACGCAGTATTTT.

This clonotype was detected a few times. The rearrangement joins TRBV20-1 to TRBJ2-1; TRBD2 matches at 7 bases. CDR1 DFQATT and CDR2 SNEGSKA come from the germline V gene (reference sequence). J was trimmed by 9 bases and V by 1 base; bases with no gene match: 6. The CDR3 covers 13 residues. The CDR3 reads CSARVGREREQFF. CDR3 DNA sequence: TGCAGTGCTAGAGTCGGGCGGGAGCGTGAGCAGTTCTTC.

This clonotype was counted a few times. This rearrangement joins TRBV6-1 to TRBJ1-2; D possibly corresponds to TRBD1 (5 bases). Germline CDR1 reads MNHNS; CDR2 reads SASEGT. CDR3 length equals 16 residues. V shed 6 bases and J shed 4 bases, with 21 bases lying between them. This chain's CDR3 is CASRSIVGTGSYGYTF. CDR3 bases: TGTGCCAGCAGATCGATAGTGGGGACTGGGTCCTATGGCTACACCTTC.

This clonotype was picked up a small number of times. This chain uses TRBV6-5 with TRBJ2-1; 9 bases map to TRBD2. V lost 4 bases, J lost 7 bases, and 14 bases stayed unmatched. The germline CDR1 and CDR2 sequences are MNHEY and SVGAGI. The CDR3 has 17 residues. CDR3 in amino acids: CASSWTSGLAGRNEQFF. The DNA of the CDR3 is TGTGCCAGCAGTTGGACTTCCGGGCTAGCGGGGAGGAATGAGCAGTTCTTC.

This clonotype came up many times. The rearrangement uses TRBV6-1 and TRBJ1-1; D remains ambiguous. V shed 11 bases and J shed 0 bases, with 16 bases lying between them. This CDR3 spans 14 amino acids. Germline V gene data show CDR1 as MNHNS and CDR2 as SASEGT. DNA for the CDR3: TGTGCCGCATGGGGATGGCGGGTGAACACTGAAGCTTTCTTT. It translates to CAAWGWRVNTEAFF.

This chain uses TRBV7-6 with TRBJ2-7; D ambiguous. Germline V lookup: CDR1 SGHVS, CDR2 FNYEAQ. The V and J ends lost 2 bases and 3 bases respectively, with 8 bases between them. The CDR3 covers 13 residues. The CDR3 nucleotides are TGTGCCAGCAGCTTATCCTTGGACTACGAGCAGTACTTC. It is translated as CASSLSLDYEQYF.

There are a few counts of this clonotype. CDR3 amino acids: CAISGSGGVYNEQFF. The CDR3 DNA is TGTGCCATCAGTGGAAGCGGGGGAGTCTACAATGAGCAGTTCTTC. The V gene is TRBV10-3, the J gene TRBJ2-1, with 8 bases fitting TRBD2. J lost 3 bases, V lost 4 bases, and 5 bases had no gene match. Per the germline V gene, CDR1 is ENHRY and CDR2 is SYGVKD. The CDR3 is 15 amino acids.

There are a few counts of this clonotype. The CDR3 sequence is CSVEGVSAEQYF. The DNA for the CDR3 is TGCAGCGTTGAAGGGGTCAGCGCAGAGCAGTACTTC. The gene calls are TRBV29-1 and TRBJ2-7; D remains ambiguous. Germline V gene data show CDR1 as SQVTM and CDR2 as ANQGSEA. V dropped 1 base and J dropped 7 bases, with 11 bases sitting between them. The CDR3 length is 12 residues.

The chain links TRBV5-1 to TRBJ2-7, with D uncertain. V gave up 2 bases and J gave up 2 bases, with 11 bases separating them. The CDR3 is made up of 14 amino acids. Germline lookup yields CDR1 SGHRS and CDR2 YFSETQ. The CDR3 sequence is CASSFSRFTYEQYF. The CDR3 region has the DNA TGCGCCAGCAGCTTTTCCAGGTTTACCTACGAGCAGTACTTC.

This clonotype was detected a few times. This rearrangement joins TRBV12-3 or TRBV12-4 to TRBJ2-1; the D gene is possibly TRBD2 (5 bases). The CDR3 totals 13 residues. Trimming stripped 6 bases from V and 7 bases from J, with 13 bases between. The chain's CDR3 is CASSHGLPNEQFF. CDR3 sequence (DNA): TGTGCCAGCAGCCACGGACTGCCAAATGAGCAGTTCTTC.

Ten or more counts support this clonotype. J is TRBJ2-3 and V is TRBV7-9; TRBD2 aligns across 7 bases. Germline loops: CDR1 SEHNR, CDR2 FQNEAQ (reference sequence). The CDR3 is 15 residues long. Trimming removed 5 bases from V and 6 bases from J; junction bases left unmatched: 11. CDR3 sequence (DNA): TGTGCCAGCAGCCCGCACGGGAGGAGGTTGGATACGCAGTATTTT. Its protein product is CASSPHGRRLDTQYF.

This clonotype was observed a handful of times. The rearrangement uses TRBV15 and TRBJ2-3; D unresolved. CDR3 length: 17 amino acids. V was clipped by 6 bases and J by 0 bases, with 19 bases between them. Germline CDR1 is LNHNV and CDR2 is YYDKDF (reference sequence). The CDR3 loop is CATRISLYQTSTDTQYF. The CDR3 DNA reads TGTGCCACCAGGATCTCCCTATATCAAACTAGCACAGATACGCAGTATTTT.

There are many counts of this clonotype. This chain connects TRBV21-1 to TRBJ1-1; TRBD1, the table's D call, lacks a check against the DNA. TRBV21-1 is a pseudogene segment. This CDR3 has 17 amino acids. CDR3 nucleotides: TGTGCCAGCAGCAATAACAGGGGGCTGAGGGGGAACACTGAAGCTTTCTTT. Amino acid sequence: CASSNNRGLRGNTEAFF.

This clonotype occurred a few times. CDR3: CATSSDSYEQYF. The CDR3 nucleotides read TGTGCCACCAGCAGCGACAGCTACGAGCAGTACTTC. The J gene is TRBJ2-7, the V gene TRBV15; the D gene is possibly TRBD1 (5 bases). The V end was cut by 3 bases, the J end by 3 bases, with 6 bases between. Germline V CDR1 and CDR2: LNHNV, YYDKDF (reference sequence). The CDR3 is 12 amino acids.

The rearrangement uses TRBV20-1 and TRBJ2-5; TRBD2 matches at 7 bases. CDR1 and CDR2 (germline): DFQATT, SNEGSKA (reference sequence). This CDR3 is built from 14 residues. The V gene end was trimmed by 0 bases and the J gene end by 5 bases; junction bases not matched to a gene: 6. CDR3 sequence: CSARDAKGGETQYF. CDR3 DNA sequence: TGCAGTGCTAGAGATGCAAAGGGAGGGGAGACCCAGTACTTC.